The clone carrying this T cell receptor (beta chain) was recorded only once. The data originate from a study of blood T cell repertoires in COVID-19. The CDR3 totals 17 residues. With V trimmed by 5 bases and J by 0 bases, 8 bases remained unmatched. Germline V gene sequence: CDR1 SEHNR, CDR2 FQNEAQ (reference sequence). The repertoire was sequenced with immunoSEQ multiplex PCR; TCRdb's copy has only in-frame clones and lacks some. The sample includes under 200,000 clones, 88% of them seen just once. This rearrangement joins TRBV7-9 to TRBJ2-1; 9 nucleotides align to TRBD2. The sample consisted of peripheral blood. The sequence was collected from a man younger than 30 with active or convalescent COVID-19. The chain's CDR3 is CASSLTPTSGSYNEQFF. The CDR3 DNA sequence: TGTGCCAGCAGCCTTACCCCGACTAGCGGCTCCTACAATGAGCAGTTCTTC.